Below, one T cell receptor (beta chain) is given with its context. Antigen specificity is unknown. From germline, CDR1 is SGHRS and CDR2 YFSETQ. This CDR3 comprises 15 residues. Trimming at V came to 7 bases and at J to 0 bases, leaving 9 bases not matched to a gene. Sequencing was performed with immunoSEQ multiplex PCR; in TCRdb, only in-frame clones are kept and a portion is missing. The table includes some 110,000 clones, roughly nine tenths detected once. This sample is drawn from a study of cytomegalovirus exposure and HLA in healthy donors. For the study at large: According to later analysis, the same platform produced the 110 or so validation and under 700 first-cohort repertoires. Whole-study results and caveats: According to the study, around 180 TCR beta chains were cytomegalovirus-associated. Cytomegalovirus status, reportedly, was diagnosed with high specificity and sensitivity by the classifier.

Sequencing input: PBMCs. The source is a young man in good health and CMV-seropositive. The V gene is TRBV5-1, the J gene TRBJ1-1, with TRBD1 matching over 7 bases. CDR3 nucleotide sequence: TGCGCCAGCTCTACAGGGGAATTCATGAACACTGAAGCTTTCTTT. Its translation is CASSTGEFMNTEAFF.